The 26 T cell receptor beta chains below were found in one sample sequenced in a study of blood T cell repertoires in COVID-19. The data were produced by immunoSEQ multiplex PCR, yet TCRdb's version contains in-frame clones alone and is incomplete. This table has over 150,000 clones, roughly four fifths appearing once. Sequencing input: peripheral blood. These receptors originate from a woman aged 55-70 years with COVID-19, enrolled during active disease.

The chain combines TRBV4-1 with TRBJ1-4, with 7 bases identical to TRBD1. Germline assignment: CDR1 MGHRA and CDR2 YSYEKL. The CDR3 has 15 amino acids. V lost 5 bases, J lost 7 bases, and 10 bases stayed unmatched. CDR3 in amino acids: CASSFADRATEKLFF. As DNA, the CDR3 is TGCGCCAGCAGCTTTGCCGACAGGGCCACTGAAAAACTGTTTTTT.

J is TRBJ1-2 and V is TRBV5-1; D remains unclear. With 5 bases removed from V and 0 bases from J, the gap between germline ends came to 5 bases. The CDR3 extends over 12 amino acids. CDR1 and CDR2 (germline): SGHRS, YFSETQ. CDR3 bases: TGCGCCAGCAGAGCGGCTAACTATGGCTACACCTTC. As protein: CASRAANYGYTF.

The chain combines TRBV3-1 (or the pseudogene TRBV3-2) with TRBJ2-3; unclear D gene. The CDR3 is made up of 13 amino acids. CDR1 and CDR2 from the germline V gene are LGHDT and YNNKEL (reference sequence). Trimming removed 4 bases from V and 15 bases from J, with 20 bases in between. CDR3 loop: CASSPGVKAPHYF. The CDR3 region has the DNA TGTGCCAGCAGCCCCGGAGTTAAGGCCCCTCATTATTTT.

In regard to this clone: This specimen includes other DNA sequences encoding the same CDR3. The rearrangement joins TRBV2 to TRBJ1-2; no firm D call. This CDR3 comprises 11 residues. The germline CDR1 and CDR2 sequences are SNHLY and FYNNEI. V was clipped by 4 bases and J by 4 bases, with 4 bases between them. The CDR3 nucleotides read TGTGCCAGCAGTGTCCGCTATGGCTACACCTTC. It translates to CASSVRYGYTF.

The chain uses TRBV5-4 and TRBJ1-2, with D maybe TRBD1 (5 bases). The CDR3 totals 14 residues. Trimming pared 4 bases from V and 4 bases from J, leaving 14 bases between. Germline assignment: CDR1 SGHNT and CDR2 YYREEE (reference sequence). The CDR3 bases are TGTGCCAGCAGCCCCGGGGGTAATATCTATGGCTACACCTTC. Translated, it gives CASSPGGNIYGYTF.

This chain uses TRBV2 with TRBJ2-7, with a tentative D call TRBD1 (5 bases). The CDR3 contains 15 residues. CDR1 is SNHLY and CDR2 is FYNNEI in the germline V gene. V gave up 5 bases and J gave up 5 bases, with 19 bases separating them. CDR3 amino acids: CASSLAIGPGHEQYV. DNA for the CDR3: TGTGCCAGCAGTTTAGCAATCGGGCCAGGGCACGAGCAGTACGTC.

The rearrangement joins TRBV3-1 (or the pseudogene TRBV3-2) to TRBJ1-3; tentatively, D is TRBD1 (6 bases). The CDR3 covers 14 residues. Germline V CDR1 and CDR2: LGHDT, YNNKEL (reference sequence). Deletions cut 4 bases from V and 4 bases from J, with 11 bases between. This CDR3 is CASSPTGLGNTIYF. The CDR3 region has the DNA TGTGCCAGCAGCCCCACAGGGTTAGGAAACACCATATATTTT.

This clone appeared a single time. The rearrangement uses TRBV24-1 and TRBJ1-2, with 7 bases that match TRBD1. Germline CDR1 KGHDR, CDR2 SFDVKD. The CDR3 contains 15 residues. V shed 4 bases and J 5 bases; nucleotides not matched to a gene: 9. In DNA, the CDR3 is TGTGCCACCAGTGACCCCCAGGGGGATCTATATGGCTACACCTTC. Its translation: CATSDPQGDLYGYTF.

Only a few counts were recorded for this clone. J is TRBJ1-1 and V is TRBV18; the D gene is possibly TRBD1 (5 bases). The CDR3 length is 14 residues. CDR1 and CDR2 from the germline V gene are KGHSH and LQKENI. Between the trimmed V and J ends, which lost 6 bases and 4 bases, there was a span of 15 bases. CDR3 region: CASSPTGEGTEAFF. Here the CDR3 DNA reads TGTGCCAGCTCCCCAACGGGGGAGGGCACTGAAGCTTTCTTT.

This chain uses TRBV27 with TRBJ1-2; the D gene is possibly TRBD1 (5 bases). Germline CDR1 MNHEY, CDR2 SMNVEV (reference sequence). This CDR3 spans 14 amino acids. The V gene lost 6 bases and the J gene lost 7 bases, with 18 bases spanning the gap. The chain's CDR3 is CASRGGRWRSGYTF. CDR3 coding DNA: TGTGCCAGCAGGGGGGGGAGATGGCGGAGTGGCTACACCTTC.

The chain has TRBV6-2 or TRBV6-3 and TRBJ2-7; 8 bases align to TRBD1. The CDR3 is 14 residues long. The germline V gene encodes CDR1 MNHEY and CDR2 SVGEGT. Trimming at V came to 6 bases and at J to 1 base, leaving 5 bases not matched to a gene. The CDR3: CASSGQGLSYEQYF. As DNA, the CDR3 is TGTGCCAGCAGCGGACAGGGCCTTTCCTACGAGCAGTACTTC.

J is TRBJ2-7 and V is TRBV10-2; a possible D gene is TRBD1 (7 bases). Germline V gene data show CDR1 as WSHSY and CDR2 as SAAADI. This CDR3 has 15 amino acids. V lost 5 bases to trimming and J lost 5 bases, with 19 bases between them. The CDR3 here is CASSSLDREVNEQYF. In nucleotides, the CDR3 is TGCGCCAGCAGTTCACTCGACAGGGAGGTAAACGAGCAGTACTTC.

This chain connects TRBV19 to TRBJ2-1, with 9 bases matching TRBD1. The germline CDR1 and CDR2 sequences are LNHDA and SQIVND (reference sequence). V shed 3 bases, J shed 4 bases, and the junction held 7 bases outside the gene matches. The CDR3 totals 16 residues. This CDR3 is CASSMAGTGLYNEQFF. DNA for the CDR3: TGTGCCAGTAGTATGGCGGGGACAGGGCTGTACAATGAGCAGTTCTTC.

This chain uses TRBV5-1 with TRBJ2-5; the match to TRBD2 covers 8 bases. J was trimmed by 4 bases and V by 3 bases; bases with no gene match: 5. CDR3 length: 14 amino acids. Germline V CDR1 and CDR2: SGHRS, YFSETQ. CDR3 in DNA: TGCGCCAGCAGCTCCCCGGGACTAGGAGAGACCCAGTACTTC. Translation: CASSSPGLGETQYF.

CDR3 in amino acids: CASNGRNTEAFF. The CDR3 region has the DNA TGTGCCAGCAACGGTAGGAACACTGAAGCTTTCTTT. This chain connects TRBV5-4 to TRBJ1-1; D is unclear. The germline CDR1 and CDR2 sequences are SGHNT and YYREEE (reference sequence). The CDR3 is 12 amino acids. Trimming left V 6 bases short and J 1 base short, with 7 bases between.

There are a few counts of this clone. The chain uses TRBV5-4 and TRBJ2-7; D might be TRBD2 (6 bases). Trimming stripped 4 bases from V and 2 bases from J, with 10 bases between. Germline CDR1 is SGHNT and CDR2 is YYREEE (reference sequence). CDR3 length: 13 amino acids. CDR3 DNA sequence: TGTGCCAGCAGCCAAGGGACTCCCTACGAGCAGTACTTC. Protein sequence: CASSQGTPYEQYF.

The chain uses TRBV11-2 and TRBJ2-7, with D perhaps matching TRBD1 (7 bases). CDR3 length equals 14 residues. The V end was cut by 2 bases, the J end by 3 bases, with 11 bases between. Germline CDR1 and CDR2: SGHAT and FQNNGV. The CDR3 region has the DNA TGTGCCAGCAGCTTACCAGGGGGGATCTACGAGCAGTACTTC. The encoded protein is CASSLPGGIYEQYF.

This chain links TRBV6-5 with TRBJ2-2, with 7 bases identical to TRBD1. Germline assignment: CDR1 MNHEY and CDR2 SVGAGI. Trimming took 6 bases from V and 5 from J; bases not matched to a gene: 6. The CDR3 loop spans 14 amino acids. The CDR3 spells CASRQGMLTGELFF. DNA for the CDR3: TGTGCCAGCAGACAGGGGATGTTGACCGGGGAGCTGTTTTTT.

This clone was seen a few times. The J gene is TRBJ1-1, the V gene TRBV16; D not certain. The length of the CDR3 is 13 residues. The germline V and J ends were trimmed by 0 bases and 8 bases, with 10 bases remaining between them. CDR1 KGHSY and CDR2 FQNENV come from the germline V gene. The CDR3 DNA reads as TGTGCCAGCAGCCAATCGCGCGGGGAGGAAGCTTTCTTT. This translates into CASSQSRGEEAFF.

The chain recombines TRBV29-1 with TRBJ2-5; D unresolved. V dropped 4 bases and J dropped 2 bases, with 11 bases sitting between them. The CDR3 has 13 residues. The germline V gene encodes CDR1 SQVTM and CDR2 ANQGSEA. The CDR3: CSVAQQVQETQYF. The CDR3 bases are TGCAGCGTTGCGCAGCAGGTACAAGAGACCCAGTACTTC.

The CDR3 DNA follows: TGTGCCAGCAGCCCGCTGTCAAGCGGGAGGATCGGGGAGCTGTTTTTT. Residues: CASSPLSSGRIGELFF. V usage is TRBV3-1 (or the pseudogene TRBV3-2) and J usage is TRBJ2-2; TRBD2 aligns across 9 bases. CDR1 is LGHDT, CDR2 YNNKEL, per germline (reference sequence). V was pared by 4 bases and J by 7 bases, with 10 bases of the junction left unmatched. The CDR3 has 16 amino acids.

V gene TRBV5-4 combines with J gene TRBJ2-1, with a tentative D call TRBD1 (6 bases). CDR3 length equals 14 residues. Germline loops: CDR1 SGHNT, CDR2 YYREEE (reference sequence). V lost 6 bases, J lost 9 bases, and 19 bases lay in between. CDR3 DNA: TGTGCCAGCACTCCTACAGGGAAGCTTGGTGAGCAGTTCTTC. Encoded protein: CASTPTGKLGEQFF.

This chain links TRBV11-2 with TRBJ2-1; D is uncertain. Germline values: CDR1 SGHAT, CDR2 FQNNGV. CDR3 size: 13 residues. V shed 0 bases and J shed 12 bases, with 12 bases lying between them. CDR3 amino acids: CASSLDPPLAQFF. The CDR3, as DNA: TGTGCCAGCAGCTTAGATCCCCCTTTGGCGCAGTTCTTC.

The CDR3 region has the DNA TGTGCCACCAGCAGAGATCGGGTAGCGGGGGACCTTGAGCAGTACGTC. Its protein product is CATSRDRVAGDLEQYV. The chain recombines TRBV15 with TRBJ2-7, with TRBD2 matching over 9 bases. The CDR3 runs to 16 residues. Germline CDR1 and CDR2: LNHNV and YYDKDF (reference sequence). The trim removed 0 bases at V and 7 bases at J, leaving 10 bases unmatched.

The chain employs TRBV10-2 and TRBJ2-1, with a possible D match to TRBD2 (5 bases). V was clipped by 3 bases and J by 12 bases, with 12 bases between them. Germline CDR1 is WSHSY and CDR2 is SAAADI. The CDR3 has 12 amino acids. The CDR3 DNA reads TGCGCCAGCAGTGATCCGGCTAGCTCGCAGTTCTTC. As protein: CASSDPASSQFF.

This CDR3 reads CASTYSIGQGKPQHF. CDR3 nucleotide sequence: TGTGCCAGTACCTATAGTATAGGACAGGGAAAGCCCCAGCATTTT. V usage is TRBV19 and J usage is TRBJ1-5, with 8 bases aligning to TRBD1. The germline V gene has CDR1 LNHDA and CDR2 SQIVND (reference sequence). This CDR3 spans 15 amino acids. Germline trimming cut 7 bases from V and 8 bases from J; bases unmatched to any gene: 13. Combining the CDR3 with reference TRBV19 and TRBJ1-5 gives the whole variable domain DGGITQSPKYLFRKEGQNVTLSCEQNLNHDAMYWYRQDPGQGLRLIYYSQIVNDFQKGDIAEGYSVSREKKESFPLTVTSAQKNPTAFYLCASTYSIGQGKPQHFGDGTRLSIL.